This TCR beta chain was identified during a study of post-analysis software for immune sequencing data. Study as a whole: Secondary progressive, relapsing-remitting and progressive-relapsing multiple sclerosis were among the included disease courses.

Broader study findings: F measure clustering grouped samples strongly by preparation batch. Five or six TRBV segments appeared more often in patients than in controls, and TRBV5-6, TRBV5-1 and TRBV20-1 were among these. Controls had significantly higher normalized Chao1 diversity than multiple sclerosis patients.

Each TCR beta cDNA library carried unique molecular identifiers. It was from about 0.94 to 9.7 million T cells that roughly 0.5 million cDNA molecules came. TCRdb called the PCR reads again in MiXCR, with one record for every CDR3 protein. The sample contains roughly 200,000 distinct CDR3 sequences, 25% to 35% of which appear only once. CDR3 length: 13 amino acids. CDR1 is LGHDT and CDR2 is YNNKEL in the germline V gene (reference sequence). With 4 bases clipped from V and 10 bases from J, the junction kept 7 bases outside the gene matches. In regard to this clonotype: The antigen remains undetermined. A much larger clone sits a single nucleotide away, making a read error possible.

Input material: blood. The TCR comes from a girl aged 2-17 years with multiple sclerosis. The genes are TRBV3-1 and TRBJ2-3, with 8 bases aligning to TRBD2. The CDR3 region has the DNA TGTGCCAGCAGCCGCCAGCGGGAGTTGGCGCAGTATTTT. It codes for CASSRQRELAQYF.